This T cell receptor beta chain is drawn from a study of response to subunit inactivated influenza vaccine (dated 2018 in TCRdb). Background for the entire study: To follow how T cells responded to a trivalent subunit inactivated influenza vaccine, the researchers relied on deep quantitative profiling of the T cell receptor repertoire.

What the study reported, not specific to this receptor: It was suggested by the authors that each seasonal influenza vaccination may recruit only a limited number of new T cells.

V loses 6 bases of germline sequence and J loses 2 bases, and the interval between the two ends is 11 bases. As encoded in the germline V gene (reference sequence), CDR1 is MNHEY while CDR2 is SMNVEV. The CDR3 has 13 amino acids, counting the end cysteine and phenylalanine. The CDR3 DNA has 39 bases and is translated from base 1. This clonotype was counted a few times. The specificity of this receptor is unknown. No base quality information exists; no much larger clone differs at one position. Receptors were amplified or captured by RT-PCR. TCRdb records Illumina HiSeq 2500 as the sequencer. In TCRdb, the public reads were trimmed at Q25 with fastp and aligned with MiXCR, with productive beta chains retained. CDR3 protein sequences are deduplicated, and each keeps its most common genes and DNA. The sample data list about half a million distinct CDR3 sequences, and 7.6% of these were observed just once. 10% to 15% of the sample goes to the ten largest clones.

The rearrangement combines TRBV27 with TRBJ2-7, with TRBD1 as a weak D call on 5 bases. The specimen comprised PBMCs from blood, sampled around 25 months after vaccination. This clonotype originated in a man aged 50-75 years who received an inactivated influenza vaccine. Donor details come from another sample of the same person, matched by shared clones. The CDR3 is CASRPTATYEQYF. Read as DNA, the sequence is TGTGCCAGCAGACCGACAGCCACCTACGAGCAGTACTTC.